This TCR beta chain was documented in a study of T cell repertoires in cytomegalovirus infection. Study-wide context: The public TCR beta signatures pointed to both CMV infection and matching HLA type.

Study results and caveats: Ex vivo responses were dominated by HLA-C-restricted CMV-specific TCR beta clonotypes.

This CDR3 comprises 13 residues. CDR1 and CDR2 (germline): SEHNR, FQNEAQ (reference sequence). The germline V and J ends were trimmed by 11 bases and 4 bases, with 12 bases remaining between them. TCRdb re-analysed the reads in MiXCR, keeping a single row per CDR3 protein. The sample has just under 550,000 distinct CDR3 sequences, about a quarter seen once. In regard to this clonotype: Its antigen remains unidentified.

Sequencing was carried out using PBMCs. The TCR comes from a human donor in good health (CMV status not recorded). Some clones in this sample may be carry-over from other donors' samples. This chain connects TRBV7-9 to TRBJ2-6; D gene ambiguous. Here the CDR3 DNA reads TGTGCCTGCACTCTTTCCGGGGCCAACGTCCTGACTTTC. Translation: CACTLSGANVLTF.